These 22 T cell receptor beta chains were all obtained from the same sample, sequenced in a study of regulatory T cells in long-lasting Graves disease. The authors built TCR beta libraries using iRepertoire HTBI primers and Arm-PCR of CDR3 regions. TCRdb used MiXCR to reprocess the multiplex PCR reads, holding one entry per CDR3 protein. The sample records 300,000 to 350,000 distinct CDR3 sequences, about 20% being singletons. Sample time point: persistent/refractory GD, antithyroid drugs over 5 years with positive TRAb. PBMC-derived RNA was used for the TCR library. Here the sequenced sample was peripheral blood mononuclear cells (PBMCs), taken when the disease was refractory, from a patient treated with antithyroid drugs. The origin of the receptors is a female donor with Graves disease.

The chain joins TRBV5-1 to TRBJ2-7, with D unresolved. Trimming shortened V by 0 bases and J by 3 bases, and 19 bases separated the two germline ends. The CDR3 sequence is 17 residues long. Germline V gene lookup returns CDR1 SGHRS and CDR2 YFSETQ. CDR3 nucleotide sequence: TGCGCCAGCAGCTTGGCCCTGGGAAGCGCAACAAACTACGAGCAGTACTTC. It is translated as CASSLALGSATNYEQYF.

This chain connects TRBV7-2 to TRBJ1-5, with D possibly being TRBD1 (5 bases). V lost 4 bases and J 11 bases, leaving 9 bases between the germline ends. This CDR3 has 11 amino acids. The germline CDR1 and CDR2 sequences are SGHTA and FQGNSA. CDR3 amino acids: CASSSDTAQHF. The CDR3 DNA reads TGTGCCAGCAGCTCGGACACCGCCCAGCATTTT.

This clonotype was observed at least ten times. The chain couples TRBV15 to TRBJ2-7; D is uncertain. This CDR3 region has 14 residues. CDR1 and CDR2 (germline): LNHNV, YYDKDF (reference sequence). The germline V and J ends were trimmed by 0 bases and 0 bases, with 6 bases remaining between them. The CDR3 loop is CATSRDYFSYEQYF. The CDR3 DNA reads as TGTGCCACCAGCAGAGATTACTTCTCCTACGAGCAGTACTTC.

This clonotype has a handful of counts. This chain uses TRBV18 with TRBJ1-1, with D tentatively TRBD1 (6 bases). The CDR3 contains 15 residues. V lost 2 bases to trimming and J lost 0 bases, with 10 bases between them. Germline values: CDR1 KGHSH, CDR2 LQKENI. DNA of the CDR3: TGTGCCAGCTCACCAGGACAGACCCTGAACACTGAAGCTTTCTTT. Encoded protein: CASSPGQTLNTEAFF.

This clonotype was observed at least ten times. This chain connects TRBV28 to TRBJ1-2; TRBD1 is a possible D gene (5 bases). This CDR3 is built from 14 residues. CDR1 MDHEN and CDR2 SYDVKM come from the germline V gene. Trimming shortened V by 1 base and J by 3 bases, and 9 bases separated the two germline ends. This CDR3 is CASSLYRGDYGYTF. As DNA, the CDR3 is TGTGCCAGCAGTTTATATCGGGGCGACTATGGCTACACCTTC.

The chain recombines TRBV3-1 with TRBJ2-2, with D unclear. The germline gives CDR1 LGHDT, CDR2 YNNKEL (reference sequence). There are 15 residues in the CDR3. The V gene lost 4 bases and the J gene lost 6 bases, with 15 bases spanning the gap. The CDR3: CASSLVPVGSGELFF. CDR3 sequence (DNA): TGTGCCAGCAGCCTCGTCCCGGTCGGGTCCGGGGAGCTGTTTTTT.

The chain couples TRBV5-1 to TRBJ2-7; D is unresolved. The CDR3 spans 14 residues. Germline V gene sequence: CDR1 SGHRS, CDR2 YFSETQ. V was trimmed by 0 bases and J by 4 bases, leaving 11 bases between them. The CDR3 region has the DNA TGCGCCAGCAGCTTGGAGGGTCGAGGATACGAGCAGTACTTC. This gives the protein CASSLEGRGYEQYF.

The chain recombines TRBV30 with TRBJ2-2; weak D call: TRBD2 (6 bases). The CDR3 extends over 17 amino acids. Trimming took off 4 bases at V and 2 bases at J, with 20 bases between the two ends. Per germline, CDR1 GTSNPN and CDR2 SVGIG (reference sequence). The CDR3: CAWIPSGRGTNTGELFF. The CDR3 nucleotides read TGTGCCTGGATACCCTCCGGGAGAGGAACAAACACCGGGGAGCTGTTTTTT.

The rearrangement joins TRBV2 to TRBJ2-7; 8 bases are shared with TRBD1. The germline gives CDR1 SNHLY, CDR2 FYNNEI. The CDR3 length is 15 residues. V shed 7 bases, J shed 5 bases, and the junction held 13 bases outside the gene matches. As DNA, the CDR3 is TGTGCCAGCATTTCGAATACAGGGGGTTCCCACGAGCAGTACTTC. Residues: CASISNTGGSHEQYF.

This clonotype was found a few times. V is TRBV18 and J is TRBJ1-1; D not resolved. CDR3 size: 16 residues. Trimming removed 0 bases at V and 5 bases at J, with 16 bases between. The V gene's germline CDR1 is KGHSH and CDR2 LQKENI. The CDR3 region is CASSPPGGLGATEAFF. The CDR3 DNA reads as TGTGCCAGCTCACCACCGGGAGGGCTGGGAGCTACTGAAGCTTTCTTT.

There are many counts of this clonotype. V is TRBV7-2 and J is TRBJ2-7, with D maybe TRBD1 (5 bases). Germline CDR1 is SGHTA and CDR2 is FQGNSA. Trimming took 1 base from V and 4 from J, leaving 11 bases between them. CDR3 length equals 14 residues. CDR3 DNA sequence: TGTGCCAGCAGCTTAGTAGGGGATGCATACGAGCAGTACTTC. It translates to CASSLVGDAYEQYF.

This clonotype was counted ten times or more. The J gene is TRBJ1-2, the V gene TRBV7-9, with a possible D match to TRBD1 (5 bases). This CDR3 spans 13 amino acids. Germline CDR1 SEHNR, CDR2 FQNEAQ (reference sequence). V lost 5 bases and J 8 bases, leaving 15 bases between the germline ends. CDR3 sequence (DNA): TGTGCCAGCAGCCCGCCTGGGGGGGACGGCTACACCTTC. Its protein is CASSPPGGDGYTF.

V and J are TRBV30 and TRBJ1-1, with D unresolved. V was pared by 4 bases and J by 9 bases, with 15 bases between. The CDR3 extends over 12 amino acids. Germline V lookup: CDR1 GTSNPN, CDR2 SVGIG (reference sequence). DNA of the CDR3: TGTGCCTGGATAGGGTCGGGGTCTCAAGCTTTCTTT. Its translation is CAWIGSGSQAFF. Drawing the rest from reference TRBV30 and TRBJ1-1, the complete variable domain is SQTIHQWPATLVQPVGSPLSLECTVEGTSNPNLYWYRQAAGRGLQLLFYSVGIGQISSEVPQNLSASRPQDRQFILSSKKLLLSDSGFYLCAWIGSGSQAFFGQGTRLTVV.

This clonotype occurred many times. This sequence joins TRBV30 and TRBJ1-2; 8 bases line up with TRBD1. The V gene end was trimmed by 1 base and the J gene end by 4 bases; junction bases not matched to a gene: 8. The CDR3 contains 15 residues. Germline lookup yields CDR1 GTSNPN and CDR2 SVGIG (reference sequence). DNA of the CDR3: TGTGCCTGGAGTGGAACTAGACAGGGGCCCTATGGCTACACCTTC. It codes for CAWSGTRQGPYGYTF. Full variable domain (remainder filled in from reference TRBV30 and TRBJ1-2): SQTIHQWPATLVQPVGSPLSLECTVEGTSNPNLYWYRQAAGRGLQLLFYSVGIGQISSEVPQNLSASRPQDRQFILSSKKLLLSDSGFYLCAWSGTRQGPYGYTFGSGTRLTVV.

This clonotype was seen only a few times. The J gene is TRBJ2-7, the V gene TRBV12-3 or TRBV12-4; weak D call: TRBD1 (6 bases). Trimming took 10 bases from V and 4 from J, leaving 14 bases between them. The CDR3 runs 12 residues. The CDR3 DNA reads TGTGCCACCCAGGGAAGGGGGTACGAGCAGTACTTC. This sequence encodes CATQGRGYEQYF.

There are a few counts of this clonotype. The chain couples TRBV6-9 to TRBJ1-6, with D unresolved. The V gene lost 3 bases and the J gene lost 8 bases, with 14 bases spanning the gap. The CDR3 loop spans 15 amino acids. Per germline, CDR1 MNHGY and CDR2 SVAAGI. For the CDR3, the DNA is TGTGCCAGCAGTTACCTGACGGCCCCCTATTCACCCCTCCACTTT. This sequence encodes CASSYLTAPYSPLHF.

This CDR3 is CASSLAGGLQETQYF. CDR3 DNA sequence: TGTGCCAGCAGTTTGGCAGGGGGGCTACAAGAGACCCAGTACTTC. The chain employs TRBV28 and TRBJ2-5; D is possibly TRBD1 (7 bases). This CDR3 has 15 amino acids. Germline V gene data show CDR1 as MDHEN and CDR2 as SYDVKM. Trimming removed 3 bases from V and 2 bases from J, with 13 bases in between.

This chain uses TRBV12-3 or TRBV12-4 with TRBJ2-3; 8 positions match TRBD1. V shed 4 bases, J shed 2 bases, and the junction held 5 bases outside the gene matches. The CDR3 is 15 residues long. CDR3 sequence reads: CASSYGQGHTDTQYF. The DNA of the CDR3 is TGTGCCAGCAGTTACGGACAGGGACACACAGATACGCAGTATTTT.

This clonotype has a handful of counts. V usage is TRBV12-3 or TRBV12-4 and J usage is TRBJ2-7; D is uncertain. The CDR3 extends over 12 amino acids. Trimming shortened V by 6 bases and J by 4 bases, and 10 bases separated the two germline ends. CDR3 DNA sequence: TGTGCCAGCAGCCCTGAAACTTACGAGCAGTACTTC. Translating it yields CASSPETYEQYF.

This clonotype was detected only a few times. The J gene is TRBJ2-5, the V gene TRBV5-1; D tentatively reads TRBD1 or TRBD2 (5 bases each). The CDR3 extends over 17 amino acids. V was cut by 2 bases and J by 4 bases, with 21 bases left in between. Germline CDR1 reads SGHRS; CDR2 reads YFSETQ. This CDR3 is CASSFGYFGAGRETQYF. The CDR3 DNA reads TGCGCCAGCAGCTTCGGCTATTTTGGGGCAGGGAGAGAGACCCAGTACTTC.

J is TRBJ1-3 and V is TRBV5-6; possible D gene TRBD1, 5 bases. The CDR3 is 17 residues long. Germline V CDR1 and CDR2: SGHDT, YYEEEE. The germline V and J ends were trimmed by 5 bases and 0 bases, with 18 bases remaining between them. CDR3 coding DNA: TGTGCCAGCAGTTCACCATCTACAGGCTTCTCTGGAAACACCATATATTTT. Translating gives CASSSPSTGFSGNTIYF.

This chain uses TRBV4-3 with TRBJ1-5; D is unclear. Trimming removed 0 bases at V and 3 bases at J, with 9 bases between. Germline CDR1 and CDR2: LGHNA and YSLEER. The CDR3 is made up of 15 amino acids. CDR3 sequence reads: CASSQDPGINQPQHF. The DNA for the CDR3 is TGCGCCAGCAGCCAAGATCCCGGTATCAATCAGCCCCAGCATTTT.